This is a list of T cell receptor beta chains from one sample in a study of cytomegalovirus exposure and HLA in healthy donors. Generated by immunoSEQ multiplex PCR, the TCRdb table keeps only in-frame clones and is missing some. Among around 120,000 clones listed, about 80% were seen once. Sequenced sample: PBMCs. The receptors here all came from a woman between 40 and 50 years old in good health and CMV-seronegative. The CDR3 runs from the conserved cysteine through the conserved F or W. D genes are given only for firm matches. Not every row has a clone size; where given, it reads once, few, many or a size class.

d_call clone_size j_call v_call cdr3_nt cdr3_aa
NA few TRBJ1-5 TRBV5-6 TGTGCCAGCAGCTTGTTGGGCAGCCGGCAGCCCCAGCATTTT CASSLLGSRQPQHF
TRBD1 NA TRBJ1-1 TRBV7-9 TGTGCCAGCAGCTTAGGGTGGGGAGGACAGGGGGCAGGGACTGAAGCTTTCTTT CASSLGWGGQGAGTEAFF
TRBD1 NA TRBJ1-4 TRBV5-1 TGCGCCAGCAGCTTGTTTTCGGGACAGTCTAATGAAAAACTGTTTTTT CASSLFSGQSNEKLFF
TRBD2 NA TRBJ2-5 TRBV2 TGTGCCAGCAGCCTTCTGAGACTAGCGGGAGAGACCCAGTACTTC CASSLLRLAGETQYF
TRBD2 NA TRBJ2-7 TRBV6-1 TGTGCCAGCAGTCCACTAGCGGGCACCCTCTACGAGCAGTACTTC CASSPLAGTLYEQYF
NA few TRBJ2-3 TRBV4-3 TGCGCCAGCAGCCAAGGATCCGAGGTTTACACAGATACGCAGTATTTT CASSQGSEVYTDTQYF
NA NA TRBJ2-3 TRBV9 TGTGCCAGCAGCCCGATCCTACTTAATACGCAGTATTTT CASSPILLNTQYF
NA NA TRBJ1-1 TRBV27 TGTGCCAGCAGTTTATTAGGCAGGGCGGACACTGAAGCTTTCTTT CASSLLGRADTEAFF
NA few TRBJ2-1 TRBV2 TGTGCCAGCCGGGGGTACAATGAGCAGTTCTTC CASRGYNEQFF
NA few TRBJ1-2 TRBV6-5 TGTGCCAGCAGTTTGGGCAGGGGAGAAGACTATGGCTACACCTTC CASSLGRGEDYGYTF
NA NA TRBJ2-2 TRBV4-3 TGCGCCAGCAGCCACGGGGTTACGACCGGGGAGCTGTTTTTT CASSHGVTTGELFF
NA few TRBJ1-6 TRBV9 TGTGCCAGCAGCGCAGGGACTCCCGATTCACCCCTCCACTTT CASSAGTPDSPLHF
NA once TRBJ1-6 TRBV6-1 TGTGCCAGCAGTGAAGTTCTTGACATACCGGTACCCCTCCACTTT CASSEVLDIPVPLHF
TRBD2 NA TRBJ2-7 TRBV7-2 TGTGCCAGCAGCTTACGACTAGCGGGAGATAGTGACGAGCAGTACTTC CASSLRLAGDSDEQYF
TRBD2 few TRBJ2-7 TRBV4-2 TGTGCCAGCACCAAAACAGCGGGAGCAATCGAGCAGTACTTC CASTKTAGAIEQYF
TRBD1 NA TRBJ1-5 TRBV7-9 TGTGCCAGCAGCTTGGGGCCGGGACAGGGGGCTCAGCCCCAGCATTTT CASSLGPGQGAQPQHF
TRBD1 NA TRBJ1-4 TRBV5-1 TGCGCCAGCAGCCTGGGACAGGGTGGTGAAAAACTGTTTTTT CASSLGQGGEKLFF
NA NA TRBJ2-5 TRBV28 TGTGCCAGTTCTGAAGAGACCCAGTACTTC CASSEETQYF
TRBD1 NA TRBJ2-1 TRBV11-3 TGTGCCAGCAGCTTATCAACAGGGGGCCCCTACAATGAGCAGTTCTTC CASSLSTGGPYNEQFF
TRBD2 NA TRBJ2-5 TRBV4-1 TGCGCCAGCAGCCCTAGGGGACTAGCGGGGGGGAAAGAGACCCAGTACTTC CASSPRGLAGGKETQYF
NA few TRBJ2-3 TRBV27 TGTGCCAGCAGTACCTCAGGACAGAGCACAGATACGCAGTATTTT CASSTSGQSTDTQYF
NA NA TRBJ2-1 TRBV6-5 TGTGCCAGCAGTTATACAGAGTCGAATGAGCAGTTCTTC CASSYTESNEQFF
TRBD1 NA TRBJ1-6 TRBV28 TGTGCCAGCAGCAGTGGACAGGGGACCTCACCCCTCCACTTT CASSSGQGTSPLHF
TRBD1 NA TRBJ2-7 TRBV19 TGTGCCAGTAGCACAGACAGGGGCTCCTACGAGCAGTACTTC CASSTDRGSYEQYF
TRBD1 NA TRBJ2-2 TRBV19 TGTGCCAGTAGACCGGGACAGGCCAATAAGAACACCGGGGAGCTGTTTTTT CASRPGQANKNTGELFF
TRBD1 NA TRBJ1-2 TRBV7-2 TGTGCCAGCAGCTTATTTGGTGGTCGACAGGGCCTTCGCGGCTACACCTTC CASSLFGGRQGLRGYTF
TRBD1 NA TRBJ1-4 TRBV19 TGTGCCAGTAGTATGACCCAGGGGGCGCAGTGGGAAAAACTGTTTTTT CASSMTQGAQWEKLFF
TRBD1 NA TRBJ1-6 TRBV4-2 TGTGCCAGCAGCCAAGGAAGGGCAGGGGGGTCACCCCTCCACTTT CASSQGRAGGSPLHF